The clone carrying this T cell receptor beta chain was seen repeatedly, ten times or more. What it recognizes is unknown. V gave up 5 bases and J gave up 4 bases; unmatched junction bases: 4. Germline-derived CDR1 and CDR2 are SGHRS and YFSETQ. The CDR3 runs 15 residues. TCRdb fed the 5' RACE reads into MiXCR, producing one record per CDR3 protein. The table includes approximately 220,000 distinct CDR3 sequences, roughly a tenth detected once. These data are taken from a study of CD8 T cells in ankylosing spondylitis. Study conclusions and caveats: Matched synovial fluid from ankylosing spondylitis patients was reported to be enriched for disease-linked clones.

This chain connects TRBV5-1 to TRBJ2-2, with 11 bases fitting TRBD2. Sequencing was performed on blood, either unsorted or a sorted T cell fraction (not recorded which). This receptor was obtained from a male donor with ankylosing spondylitis or in good health (not recorded which). In DNA form, the CDR3 reads TGCGCCAGCAGTGGACTAGCGGGCCCCACCGGGGAGCTGTTTTTT. Residues: CASSGLAGPTGELFF.